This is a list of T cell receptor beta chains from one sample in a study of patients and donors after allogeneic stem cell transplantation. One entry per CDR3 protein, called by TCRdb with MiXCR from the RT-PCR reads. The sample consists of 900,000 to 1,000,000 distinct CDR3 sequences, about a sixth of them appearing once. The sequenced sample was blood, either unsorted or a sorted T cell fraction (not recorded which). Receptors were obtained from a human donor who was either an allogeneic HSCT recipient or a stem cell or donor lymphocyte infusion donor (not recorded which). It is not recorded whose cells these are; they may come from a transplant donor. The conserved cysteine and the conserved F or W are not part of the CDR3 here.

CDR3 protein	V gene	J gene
ASSMIKAGGNQPQH	TRBV19	TRBJ1-5
ASSLGTSGDNEQF	TRBV7-6	TRBJ2-1
ASSLEGTGKLF	TRBV7-9	TRBJ1-4
ASSPKIAGDYT	TRBV7-9	TRBJ1-2
ASSGGTGTQY	TRBV9	TRBJ2-3
ASSQDPTSGPTDTQY	TRBV4-2	TRBJ2-3
SARDSGLAASTDTQY	TRBV20-1	TRBJ2-3
ASSAQGGTEAF	TRBV5-1	TRBJ1-1
ATSEEGQGHTDTQY	TRBV24-1	TRBJ2-3
AWSVSRLVSEQF	TRBV30	TRBJ2-1
ASSEEGASYGYT	TRBV2	TRBJ1-2
SVQDFNDEQF	TRBV20-1	TRBJ2-1
ASSVVGWAGNEQF	TRBV9	TRBJ2-1
ASSPSGPHGYT	TRBV12-3/TRBV12-4	TRBJ1-2
SALDQWGPQH	TRBV29-1	TRBJ1-5
AWGVGGSQPQH	TRBV30	TRBJ1-5
ASSIARGQFEAF	TRBV19	TRBJ1-1
ASSDRSTSGYEQY	TRBV5-1	TRBJ2-7
SASSTSGPYNEQF	TRBV20-1	TRBJ2-1
ASSRGQMRSNQPQH	TRBV12-3/TRBV12-4	TRBJ1-5
ASSSGTGRLTYEQY	TRBV7-9	TRBJ2-7
ASSFVGPGTSGSFQYNEQF	TRBV11-2	TRBJ2-1
ASSSSGRAYEQY	TRBV12-3/TRBV12-4	TRBJ2-7
ASSLSTLTDTQY	TRBV27	TRBJ2-3
ATSRTRVGSNEKLF	TRBV15	TRBJ1-4
SAPGTRGGGTQY	TRBV20-1	TRBJ2-5
ASSLEGTRPYEQY	TRBV7-9	TRBJ2-7
ASKGLPGANVLT	TRBV5-1	TRBJ2-6
ASSLDVQEQF	TRBV7-2	TRBJ2-1
SVVALLGGDTQY	TRBV29-1	TRBJ2-3
SARRNGQQETQY	TRBV20-1	TRBJ2-5
ASSSRQGRGEGYNEQF	TRBV5-1	TRBJ2-1
ASTQTSGITYEQY	TRBV19	TRBJ2-7
AWTTGSAPNQPQH	TRBV30	TRBJ1-5
ASSSGVSSGITIY	TRBV18	TRBJ1-3
ASSQEGIAYNEQF	TRBV4-3	TRBJ2-1
ASSQDPLPGELF	TRBV4-1	TRBJ2-2
ASSFAKNTEAF	TRBV7-6	TRBJ1-1
ASSPRDIQY	TRBV12-3/TRBV12-4	TRBJ2-4
ASSRRDRANSPLH	TRBV12-3/TRBV12-4	TRBJ1-6
SARGSDRVVRGYT	TRBV20-1	TRBJ1-2
ASSLARAGGSYNEQF	TRBV7-2	TRBJ2-1
ASSVSSGTDTQY	TRBV9	TRBJ2-3
AWSTFDRITGELF	TRBV30	TRBJ2-2
ATSDGTSGRTTDTQY	TRBV24-1	TRBJ2-3